This TCR beta chain was found in a study of T cells in Graves' hyperthyroidism and ophthalmopathy. V was trimmed by 7 bases and J by 5 bases, leaving 17 bases between them. This CDR3 has 14 residues. Germline V CDR1 and CDR2: SQVTM, ANQGSEA. Study-wide results and limits: The model anticipated ophthalmopathy a median around six months pre-onset.

Amplified TCR beta CDR3 regions came from RNA transcripts. An initial round of RT-PCR targeting the TCR CDR3 relied on the HTBI primer set. MiXCR was run by TCRdb on the multiplex PCR reads, yielding one entry per CDR3 protein. Of roughly 500,000 distinct CDR3 sequences in the sample, 40% to 50% were seen once. This clonotype came up a few times. Its antigen is currently unknown. Sequences were obtained from peripheral blood or thyroid tissue (not recorded which). The TCR sequence derives from an adult woman with Graves' disease, either hyperthyroidism or ophthalmopathy (not recorded which). The V gene is TRBV29-1, the J gene TRBJ2-2; D assignment may be TRBD1 or TRBD2 (6 bases each). DNA of the CDR3: TGCAGCGCACGGAGGGGGGATGGGACCGGGGAGCTGTTTTTT. Translating it yields CSARRGDGTGELFF.